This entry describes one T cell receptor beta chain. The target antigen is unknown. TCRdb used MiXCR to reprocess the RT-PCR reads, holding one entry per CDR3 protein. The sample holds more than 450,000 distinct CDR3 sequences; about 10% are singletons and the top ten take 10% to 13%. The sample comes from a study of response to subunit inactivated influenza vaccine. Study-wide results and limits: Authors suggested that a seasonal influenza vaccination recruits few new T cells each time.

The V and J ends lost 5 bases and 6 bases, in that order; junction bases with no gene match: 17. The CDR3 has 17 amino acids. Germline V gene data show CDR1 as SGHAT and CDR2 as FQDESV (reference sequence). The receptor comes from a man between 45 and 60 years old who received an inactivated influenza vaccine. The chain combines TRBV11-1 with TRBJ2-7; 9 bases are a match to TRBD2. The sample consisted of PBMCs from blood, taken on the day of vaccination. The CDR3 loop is CASSPAGGAGGLSEQYF. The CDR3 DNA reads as TGTGCCAGCAGCCCAGCCGGGGGTGCGGGAGGGCTCTCCGAGCAGTACTTC.